Below, 18 T cell receptor beta chains from the same sample are listed, as sequenced in a study of blood T cell repertoires in COVID-19. The repertoire was sequenced with immunoSEQ multiplex PCR; TCRdb's copy has only in-frame clones and lacks some. The sample shows fewer than 65,000 clones, approximately 91% of them seen only once. Sequenced sample: peripheral blood. The source is a man between 45 and 60 years old with acute or convalescent COVID-19.

The rearrangement joins TRBV6-5 to TRBJ2-1; 11 positions match TRBD2. Germline loops: CDR1 MNHEY, CDR2 SVGAGI. V was pared by 6 bases and J by 5 bases, with 3 bases of the junction left unmatched. The CDR3 totals 14 residues. The CDR3 reads CASRTSGGNNEQFF. CDR3 DNA: TGTGCCAGCAGAACTAGCGGGGGTAACAATGAGCAGTTCTTC.

This chain links TRBV19 with TRBJ1-2, with D maybe TRBD1 (6 bases). This CDR3 spans 13 amino acids. V was shortened by 7 bases and J by 4 bases, with 13 bases between the two germline ends. CDR1 is LNHDA, CDR2 SQIVND, per germline (reference sequence). The CDR3 is CASTTQGGYGYTF. The CDR3 DNA reads TGTGCCAGTACCACACAGGGTGGCTATGGCTACACCTTC. The full variable domain, with the rest looked up from reference TRBV19 and TRBJ1-2, is DGGITQSPKYLFRKEGQNVTLSCEQNLNHDAMYWYRQDPGQGLRLIYYSQIVNDFQKGDIAEGYSVSREKKESFPLTVTSAQKNPTAFYLCASTTQGGYGYTFGSGTRLTVV.

The CDR3 is CASSFGGGLYEQYF. The CDR3 DNA reads TGTGCCAGCAGTTTCGGAGGGGGCCTCTACGAGCAGTACTTC. The gene calls are TRBV27 and TRBJ2-7, with D tentatively TRBD1 (7 bases). The CDR3 is 14 residues long. Germline CDR1 MNHEY, CDR2 SMNVEV (reference sequence). V was trimmed by 3 bases and J by 3 bases, leaving 12 bases between them.

The chain combines TRBV19 with TRBJ1-4; 7 bases are a match to TRBD1. The CDR3 sequence is 13 residues long. After removal of 8 bases from V and 5 bases from J, the junction contained 5 bases not matched to a gene. Germline CDR1 reads LNHDA; CDR2 reads SQIVND (reference sequence). The CDR3 loop is CASQGQQNEKLFF. CDR3 DNA sequence: TGTGCCAGTCAGGGACAGCAAAATGAAAAACTGTTTTTT.

V usage is TRBV6-5 and J usage is TRBJ2-7; 10 positions match TRBD2. The CDR3 is 13 amino acids. The V gene's germline CDR1 is MNHEY and CDR2 SVGAGI. The V gene end was trimmed by 8 bases and the J gene end by 1 base; junction bases not matched to a gene: 2. CDR3 residues: CASEAGGSYEQYF. The DNA of the CDR3 is TGTGCCAGCGAAGCGGGAGGGTCCTACGAGCAGTACTTC.

The rearrangement joins TRBV29-1 to TRBJ2-3; D remains ambiguous. V lost 0 bases and J lost 8, with 18 bases in between. The germline CDR1 and CDR2 sequences are SQVTM and ANQGSEA. This CDR3 is built from 15 residues. CDR3 loop: CSVEDFRLPSGTQYF. The CDR3 nucleotides are TGCAGCGTTGAAGATTTCCGCCTTCCCTCCGGTACGCAGTATTTT.

V is TRBV6-2 or TRBV6-3 and J is TRBJ1-2; the D is unclear. V was trimmed by 3 bases and J by 2 bases, leaving 10 bases between them. Germline loops: CDR1 MNHEY, CDR2 SVGEGT. The length of the CDR3 is 14 residues. CDR3: CASSYFGRNYGYTF. The DNA of the CDR3 is TGTGCCAGCAGTTATTTTGGCAGAAACTATGGCTACACCTTC.

This chain links TRBV7-2 with TRBJ2-3; 8 bases fit TRBD1. CDR3 size: 15 residues. With V trimmed by 5 bases and J by 6 bases, 10 bases remained unmatched. The germline V gene encodes CDR1 SGHTA and CDR2 FQGNSA. CDR3 bases: TGTGCCAGCAGCGCTCGAAAGACAGGGGTTGATACGCAGTATTTT. It codes for CASSARKTGVDTQYF. Full variable domain (outside the CDR3, taken from reference TRBV7-2 and TRBJ2-3): GAGVSQSPSNKVTEKGKDVELRCDPISGHTALYWYRQSLGQGLEFLIYFQGNSAPDKSGLPSDRFSAERTGGSVSTLTIQRTQQEDSAVYLCASSARKTGVDTQYFGPGTRLTVL.

This chain connects TRBV9 to TRBJ2-2; D may be TRBD1 (6 bases). Germline V gene lookup returns CDR1 SGDLS and CDR2 YYNGEE. V lost 0 bases to trimming and J lost 5 bases, with 20 bases between them. CDR3 size: 18 residues. The CDR3 region is CASSVGSGQGLGTGELFF. In DNA, the CDR3 is TGTGCCAGCAGCGTAGGATCCGGGCAGGGGTTAGGGACCGGGGAGCTGTTTTTT.

This clone occurred once. The chain couples TRBV7-2 to TRBJ2-5, with a tentative D call TRBD1 (6 bases). This CDR3 is built from 15 residues. Germline lookup yields CDR1 SGHTA and CDR2 FQGNSA. V was clipped by 5 bases and J by 2 bases, with 15 bases between them. CDR3 residues: CASSGQTGIQETQYF. The CDR3 region has the DNA TGTGCCAGCAGCGGACAGACAGGAATACAAGAGACCCAGTACTTC.

The rearrangement joins TRBV6-6 to TRBJ1-4; no reliable D call. CDR1 and CDR2 (germline): MNHNY, SVGAGI (reference sequence). Trimming shortened V by 0 bases and J by 10 bases, and 6 bases separated the two germline ends. The CDR3 contains 12 residues. CDR3 amino acids: CASSYSDSKLFF. The CDR3 nucleotides are TGTGCCAGCAGTTACTCGGACTCAAAACTGTTTTTT.

The genes are TRBV6-5 and TRBJ2-7, with D tentatively TRBD1 (5 bases). There are 14 residues in the CDR3. Germline V gene data show CDR1 as MNHEY and CDR2 as SVGAGI. V shed 6 bases and J shed 4 bases, with 16 bases lying between them. The DNA of the CDR3 is TGTGCCAGCAGGAAATCAGGGTGGTGGTACGAGCAGTACTTC. It encodes CASRKSGWWYEQYF.

The rearrangement uses TRBV5-4 and TRBJ2-5, with D possibly being TRBD1 (6 bases). The ends were cut back, 4 bases at V and 2 bases at J, with 12 bases in the middle. The V gene's germline CDR1 is SGHNT and CDR2 YYREEE (reference sequence). This CDR3 contains 14 residues. The CDR3 DNA reads TGTGCCAGCAGCCGGACAGTTTTTCAAGAGACCCAGTACTTC. The encoded protein is CASSRTVFQETQYF.

The chain has TRBV4-3 and TRBJ2-2; 9 bases map to TRBD2. Germline V gene data show CDR1 as LGHNA and CDR2 as YSLEER. Trimming cost V 0 bases and J 10 bases; bases outside gene matches: 12. The CDR3 totals 17 residues. The CDR3 here is CASSQEVRASGTEELFF. The CDR3 coding sequence is TGCGCCAGCAGCCAAGAAGTAAGGGCTAGCGGGACAGAGGAGCTGTTTTTT.

This chain connects TRBV18 to TRBJ2-7; 11 bases align to TRBD1. CDR3 size: 12 residues. V lost 8 bases to trimming and J lost 5 bases; unmatched junction nucleotides: 2. Germline CDR1 and CDR2: KGHSH and LQKENI. In nucleotides, the CDR3 is TGTGCCAGCCGGACAGGGGGCGACGAGCAGTACTTC. Its translation: CASRTGGDEQYF.

The rearrangement links TRBV12-3 or TRBV12-4 to TRBJ1-2; no clear D. This CDR3 has 12 amino acids. The ends were cut back, 6 bases at V and 3 bases at J, with 8 bases in the middle. The CDR3: CASRYRDYGYTF. DNA of the CDR3: TGTGCCAGCAGGTACCGGGACTATGGCTACACCTTC.

The rearrangement uses TRBV4-2 and TRBJ1-3; the D is unclear. CDR3 size: 14 residues. V lost 3 bases and J lost 0, with 6 bases in between. The germline V gene has CDR1 LGHNA and CDR2 YNFKEQ. The CDR3 nucleotides read TGTGCCAGCAGCCAGTTCATCTCTGGAAACACCATATATTTT. Translated: CASSQFISGNTIYF.

This chain connects TRBV29-1 to TRBJ2-5; 11 positions match TRBD1. CDR3 length: 14 residues. J gave up 5 bases and V 2 bases, and 4 bases lay outside the gene matches. The germline gives CDR1 SQVTM, CDR2 ANQGSEA. In nucleotides, the CDR3 is TGCAGCGTTGAATGGGGGACAGGGGGTGAGACCCAGTACTTC. Its translation: CSVEWGTGGETQYF.